Here is one TCR beta chain with its context. This record comes from a study of blood T cell repertoires in COVID-19. Study background: Acute and convalescent COVID-19 specimens originated in the United States, Italy and Spain.

Libraries were prepared by immunoSEQ multiplex PCR; TCRdb keeps only in-frame clonotypes and omits some of them. The sample has under 85,000 clones; over 80% are singletons. Germline CDR1 SGHNT, CDR2 YYREEE (reference sequence). The CDR3 totals 13 residues. Trimming removed 1 base from V and 5 bases from J, with 9 bases in between. Material for sequencing was peripheral blood. The sequence was obtained from a human donor in a cohort sampled during active COVID-19. The chain combines TRBV5-4 with TRBJ2-5, with no clear D. The chain's CDR3 is CASSLLPSETQYF. In DNA, the CDR3 is TGTGCCAGCAGCTTGCTTCCTTCGGAGACCCAGTACTTC. Based on the CDR3 plus reference TRBV5-4 and TRBJ2-5, the full variable domain is ETGVTQSPTHLIKTRGQQVTLRCSSQSGHNTVSWYQQALGQGPQFIFQYYREEENGRGNFPPRFSGLQFPNYSSELNVNALELDDSALYLCASSLLPSETQYFGPGTRLLVL.